This TCR beta chain was identified in a study of identical twins. This clonotype was found many times. The antigen is undetermined. There are 14 residues in the CDR3. The germline V and J ends were trimmed by 7 bases and 6 bases, with 16 bases remaining between them. Regarding the study as a whole: Cord blood beta clonotypes that were abundant carried fewer insertions, and memory repertoires showed no such trend. When twins shared out-of-frame alpha sequences, those sequences had excess low generation probability. Sequences that were beta out-of-frame showed weaker excess twin sharing.

TCRdb called the 5' RACE reads again in MiXCR, with one record for every CDR3 protein. Here the sample spans roughly 690,000 distinct CDR3 sequences, less than 7% being singletons. The sequencing sample was made of naive T cells sorted from blood. The rearrangement links TRBV12-3 or TRBV12-4 to TRBJ2-4; D uncertain. This sequence originates from a man between 18 and 35 years old in good health. The DNA for the CDR3 is TGTGCCAGCACTTACGAATGGCCGAGAAACATTCAGTACTTC. Its translation is CASTYEWPRNIQYF.